What follows are 20 T cell receptor beta chains derived from one specimen sequenced in a study of sequential checkpoint blockade in melanoma. Treatment specified: randomized to nivolumab then ipilimumab (arm A) or the reverse (arm B). Some clones are missing from TCRdb's copy, which holds only in-frame ones; the method was immunoSEQ multiplex PCR. The table lists some 2,000 clones, around 25% of them singletons. The starting material was tumor tissue (inferred from file names), obtained from a patient given nivolumab and ipilimumab in sequence. All receptors derive from a human donor with melanoma.

This clone was seen more than once but under ten times. The rearrangement uses TRBV18 and TRBJ1-4; D is perhaps TRBD1 (5 bases). The V and J ends lost 4 bases and 7 bases respectively, with 19 bases between them. Per germline, CDR1 KGHSH and CDR2 LQKENI. The CDR3 is 16 amino acids. CDR3 sequence reads: CASSRDGGLVGEKLFF. As DNA, the CDR3 is TGTGCCAGCTCACGGGACGGGGGACTCGTGGGTGAAAAACTGTTTTTT.

The J gene is TRBJ1-5, the V gene TRBV23-1, with 8 bases fitting TRBD1. TRBV23-1 is treated as an ORF (open reading frame) with a function not yet certain. Unmatched junction bases numbered 12, after V lost 8 bases and J lost 3 bases. This CDR3 has 16 residues. CDR3 bases: TGCGCCAGCCTCCGTGATGGCAGGGGGCCCAATCAGCCCCAGCATTTT. It codes for CASLRDGRGPNQPQHF.

This clone has more than one count but fewer than ten. The chain uses TRBV6-8 and TRBJ1-4, with 8 bases aligning to TRBD1. The V and J ends lost 11 bases and 7 bases, in that order; junction bases with no gene match: 9. Germline CDR1 reads MNHGY; CDR2 reads SAAAGT. The CDR3 has 13 amino acids. CDR3 sequence: CAGRDRYGEKLFF. The CDR3 nucleotides read TGTGCCGGTCGGGACAGGTACGGTGAAAAACTGTTTTTT.

The gene calls are TRBV12-5 and TRBJ2-5; D gene unclear. CDR3 length equals 13 residues. Germline loops: CDR1 LGHNT, CDR2 FRNRAP. CDR3 loop: CASASQIQETQYF. CDR3 nucleotide sequence: TGTGCCAGCGCCTCACAGATCCAAGAGACCCAGTACTTC.

V usage is TRBV19 and J usage is TRBJ1-5, with D perhaps TRBD1 (6 bases). From germline, CDR1 is LNHDA and CDR2 SQIVND (reference sequence). CDR3 length: 16 amino acids. The V end was cut by 6 bases, the J end by 2 bases, with 17 bases between. CDR3 loop: CASRGNGGAGNQPQHF. The CDR3 DNA sequence: TGTGCCAGTAGGGGTAATGGGGGCGCCGGCAATCAGCCCCAGCATTTT.

This chain links TRBV9 with TRBJ1-3; no definite D call. Germline V lookup: CDR1 SGDLS, CDR2 YYNGEE. V lost 0 bases, J lost 0 bases, and 7 bases lay in between. This CDR3 is built from 15 residues. CDR3 residues: CASSVAASSGNTIYF. CDR3 bases: TGTGCCAGCAGCGTAGCAGCCAGCTCTGGAAACACCATATATTTT.

This clone has just a few counts. V and J are TRBV5-1 and TRBJ1-1, with a weak D call TRBD1 (6 bases). Looked up from germline, CDR1 is SGHRS and CDR2 is YFSETQ. CDR3 length: 14 residues. V lost 4 bases and J lost 2, with 12 bases in between. CDR3 sequence: CASSADRSNTEAFF. CDR3 nucleotides: TGCGCCAGCAGCGCGGACAGAAGTAACACTGAAGCTTTCTTT.

This clone was counted a single time. The gene calls are TRBV5-1 and TRBJ2-3; D is undetermined. V lost 4 bases to trimming and J lost 3 bases, with 18 bases between them. The CDR3 contains 16 residues. CDR1 and CDR2 (germline): SGHRS, YFSETQ. The CDR3 nucleotides are TGCGCCAGCAGCATAAGAGTGGGCCCCTTGACAGATACGCAGTATTTT. Translating gives CASSIRVGPLTDTQYF.

This sequence joins TRBV19 and TRBJ2-1; no firm D call. CDR3 length: 16 amino acids. Trimming left V 3 bases short and J 2 bases short, with 14 bases between. CDR1 and CDR2 from the germline V gene are LNHDA and SQIVND (reference sequence). The CDR3 sequence is CASSIQASLTYNEQFF. DNA for the CDR3: TGTGCCAGTAGTATTCAGGCATCCCTAACCTACAATGAGCAGTTCTTC.

V usage is TRBV6-8 and J usage is TRBJ1-2; weak D call: TRBD1 (5 bases). Germline lookup yields CDR1 MNHGY and CDR2 SAAAGT. V was pared by 4 bases and J by 3 bases, with 18 bases between. The CDR3 has 16 residues. In DNA, the CDR3 is TGTGCCAGCAGTTCCGCCACCACCGGGGACTACTATGGCTACACCTTC. Translated: CASSSATTGDYYGYTF.

This clone counts as medium-sized. The rearrangement uses TRBV11-3 and TRBJ2-3, with D tentatively TRBD2 (6 bases). CDR1 is SGHNT and CDR2 is YENEEA in the germline V gene. This CDR3 contains 15 residues. V was shortened by 5 bases and J by 2 bases, with 14 bases between the two germline ends. The CDR3 coding sequence is TGTGCCAGCAGCCAAAGCGGGCCCCTCACAGATACGCAGTATTTT. Amino acid sequence: CASSQSGPLTDTQYF. Filled out from reference TRBV11-3 and TRBJ2-3, the complete variable domain reads EAGVVQSPRYKIIEKKQPVAFWCNPISGHNTLYWYLQNLGQGPELLIRYENEEAVDDSQLPKDRFSAERLKGVDSTLKIQPAELGDSAVYLCASSQSGPLTDTQYFGPGTRLTVL.

The chain couples TRBV19 to TRBJ1-2, with D possibly matching TRBD1 (5 bases). The CDR3 is 14 amino acids. Germline CDR1 reads LNHDA; CDR2 reads SQIVND (reference sequence). Trimming removed 7 bases from V and 4 bases from J, with 16 bases in between. CDR3 protein: CASTALGGFYGYTF. The DNA for the CDR3 is TGTGCCAGTACCGCCTTGGGGGGATTCTATGGCTACACCTTC. Full variable domain (missing parts from reference TRBV19 and TRBJ1-2): DGGITQSPKYLFRKEGQNVTLSCEQNLNHDAMYWYRQDPGQGLRLIYYSQIVNDFQKGDIAEGYSVSREKKESFPLTVTSAQKNPTAFYLCASTALGGFYGYTFGSGTRLTVV.

The rearrangement links TRBV19 to TRBJ2-7; 12 nucleotides align to TRBD2. The CDR3 consists of 16 residues. Germline CDR1 LNHDA, CDR2 SQIVND (reference sequence). Trimming at V came to 6 bases and at J to 1 base, leaving 7 bases not matched to a gene. DNA of the CDR3: TGTGCCAGTAGGCAACTTCTAGCGGGAGGGTCCTACGAGCAGTACTTC. It codes for CASRQLLAGGSYEQYF.

The CDR3 DNA sequence: TGCGCCAGCAGCTGGACCGCCCATCTGAACACTGAAGCTTTCTTT. Translation gives CASSWTAHLNTEAFF. The rearrangement joins TRBV5-1 to TRBJ1-1; D is undetermined. Per the germline V gene, CDR1 is SGHRS and CDR2 is YFSETQ. V gave up 3 bases and J gave up 0 bases, with 12 bases separating them. The CDR3 runs to 15 residues. Full variable domain (missing parts from reference TRBV5-1 and TRBJ1-1): KAGVTQTPRYLIKTRGQQVTLSCSPISGHRSVSWYQQTPGQGLQFLFEYFSETQRNKGNFPGRFSGRQFSNSRSEMNVSTLELGDSALYLCASSWTAHLNTEAFFGQGTRLTVV.

This sequence joins TRBV18 and TRBJ2-7; no reliable D call. Per the germline V gene, CDR1 is KGHSH and CDR2 is LQKENI. The CDR3 length is 13 residues. Deletions cut 2 bases from V and 1 base from J, with 6 bases between. CDR3 nucleotides: TGTGCCAGCTCACCAGGAGTGTCCTACGAGCAGTACTTC. This sequence encodes CASSPGVSYEQYF.

This chain uses TRBV8-2 with TRBJ2-1; TRBD2 is taken as the D call from the table, unchecked against the DNA. TRBV8-2 is a pseudogene segment. The CDR3 totals 14 residues. For the CDR3, the DNA is TGTGCCAGCAGTTTGCGGGAGGCCGGTTCGGAGCAGTTCTTC. As protein: CASSLREAGSEQFF.

This clone was seen a handful of times. At one end the junction does not follow the germline gene, possibly because of a read error. The chain combines TRBV6-8 with TRBJ2-7; 8 nucleotides align to TRBD1. The germline CDR1 and CDR2 sequences are MNHGY and SAAAGT. This CDR3 spans 15 amino acids. DNA for the CDR3: TGTGCCAGCAGCCCTCAATCAGGGGGCTCCCACGAGCAGTACTTC. Translated, it gives CASSPQSGGSHEQYF.

The chain employs TRBV9 and TRBJ1-2, with TRBD1 matching 8 bases. This CDR3 is built from 15 residues. Germline V gene sequence: CDR1 SGDLS, CDR2 YYNGEE. The ends lost 2 bases at V and 8 bases at J; junction bases unmatched: 11. CDR3 sequence: CASSVRPGGGSGYTF. The CDR3 coding sequence is TGTGCCAGCAGCGTTAGACCAGGGGGCGGTAGCGGCTACACCTTC. Full variable domain (missing parts from reference TRBV9 and TRBJ1-2): DSGVTQTPKHLITATGQRVTLRCSPRSGDLSVYWYQQSLDQGLQFLIQYYNGEERAKGNILERFSAQQFPDLHSELNLSSLELGDSALYFCASSVRPGGGSGYTFGSGTRLTVV.

This clone has only a few counts. The chain couples TRBV11-3 to TRBJ2-2; 8 bases are a match to TRBD1. V dropped 6 bases and J dropped 7; count of bases not matched to a gene: 10. Germline CDR1 and CDR2: SGHNT and YENEEA. This CDR3 spans 15 amino acids. CDR3: CASRLSGGAGGELFF. Written as DNA, the CDR3 is TGTGCCAGCAGACTTTCAGGGGGCGCAGGCGGGGAGCTGTTTTTT.

This clone was recorded many times. The chain couples TRBV12-2 to TRBJ2-3; the DNA was not compared with TRBD1, the D call given in the table. TRBV12-2 is a documented pseudogene. CDR3 length: 19 residues. The CDR3 loop is CASRLSCGRSGSAIPVQYF. The CDR3 DNA reads as TGTGCAAGTCGCTTAAGTTGTGGCAGATCAGGCTCGGCGATTCCAGTACAGTATTTT.